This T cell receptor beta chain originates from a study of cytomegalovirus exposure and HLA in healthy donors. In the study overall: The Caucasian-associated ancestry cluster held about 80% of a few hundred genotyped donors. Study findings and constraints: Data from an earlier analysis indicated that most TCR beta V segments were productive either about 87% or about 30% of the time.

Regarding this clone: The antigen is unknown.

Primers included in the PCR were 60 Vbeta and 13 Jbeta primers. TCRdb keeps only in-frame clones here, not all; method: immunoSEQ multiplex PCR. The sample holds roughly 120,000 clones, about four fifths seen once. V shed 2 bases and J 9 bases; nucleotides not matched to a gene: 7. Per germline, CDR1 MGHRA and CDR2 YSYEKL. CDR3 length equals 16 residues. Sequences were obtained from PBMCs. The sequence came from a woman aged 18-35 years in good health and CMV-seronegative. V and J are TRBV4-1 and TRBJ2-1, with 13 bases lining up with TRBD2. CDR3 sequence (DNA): TGCGCCAGCAGCCAACAACTAGCGGGGGGGCCCAGTGAGCAGTTCTTC. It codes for CASSQQLAGGPSEQFF.